This T cell receptor beta chain was sequenced in a study of blood T cell repertoires in COVID-19. The overall study: COVID-19 samples, acute and convalescent, were from the United States, Italy and Spain. PBMCs, B-cell-depleted T cells, or T cells were the source of the cDNA or gDNA that made up the material.

The CDR3 runs to 18 residues. Germline values: CDR1 SGHRS, CDR2 YFSETQ. V was trimmed by 0 bases and J by 0 bases, leaving 18 bases between them. Per the original data handling: From reference gene primer amplification, estimates of nucleated cell counts were derived. Here immunoSEQ multiplex PCR was the method, and the copy in TCRdb shows in-frame clones only, minus some. D and trimming come from the DNA, and the V and J calls and clone size come from that table. The sample includes about 21,000 clones, approximately 90% of them seen just once. Sequences were obtained from peripheral blood. V is TRBV5-1 and J is TRBJ1-2; D uncertain. This TCR came from a man between 65 and 85 years old with active COVID-19. The DNA for the CDR3 is TGCGCCAGCAGCTTGGGGGTATTCACAGTATTAGCTAACTATGGCTACACCTTC. Translation: CASSLGVFTVLANYGYTF.